Included here is one TCR beta chain sequence, with context. Its target antigen remains unknown. Nothing much larger sits one base from this clone, and base qualities are not available. High-throughput TCR beta sequencing profiled peripheral blood CD8+ and CD4+ T cells from healthy donors, Susac syndrome patients and multiple sclerosis patients. Susac syndrome patients met recently defined diagnostic criteria for definite or probable disease. CD8+ TEMRA cells were enriched by FACS, while bulk CD8+ and CD4+ T cells were purified by magnetic negative isolation. Blood was drawn into EDTA tubes, processed within 24 hours, and PBMCs were isolated by density gradient centrifugation. PBMCs destined for TCR sequencing were cryopreserved in liquid nitrogen and later thawed in a 37 °C water bath. A purity of at least 90% was achieved for sorted or isolated CD4+, CD8+ and CD8+ TEMRA cells. RNA was extracted using the RNeasy kit, and roughly 0.5 to 1 ug of the RNA was reverse transcribed with random hexamers. TCR beta CDR3 regions were amplified with the immunoSEQ multiplex PCR assay covering 54 Vbeta and 13 Jbeta segments. To correct PCR amplification bias, a synthetic template baseline was used for both primer optimization and computational correction. The paper's data handling went like this. Only productive sequences were kept, with reads annotated to V, D and J genes according to IMGT and analyzed in immunoSEQ Analyzer. Clonality was computed as one minus Shannon entropy normalized by log2 of the number of productive unique sequences. For each patient and control, public and private clones were evaluated within the 100 most prevalent clones. A clone was defined as Susac-specific if it was absent from the healthy and MS cohorts, from about a thousand published viral clones and from other ImmuneACCESS disease sequences. The public reads were run again by TCRdb, first through fastp at Q25 and then through MiXCR, and only productive beta chains were kept. Identical CDR3 protein sequences are pooled into one entry, listed with their most common genes and DNA. In this record, the V and J calls reflect TCRdb's handling and not the investigators' own analysis. This sample gives about 76,000 distinct CDR3 sequences in total; over 85% of them show up just once. The ten largest clones add up to less than 0.55% of the sample.

The sample comes from a study of CD8 T cells in Susac syndrome (dated by TCRdb to between 2017 and 2020). In terms of the full investigation: Of the Susac syndrome patients who were sequenced, eight or nine were in clinical remission while about 6 had clinically active disease. CD8+ T cell repertoire clonality was compared between about a dozen healthy donors, approximately 14 Susac syndrome patients and 15 or so multiple sclerosis patients. Susac syndrome patients were therapy-naive, on corticosteroids (some also receiving IVIg), or on IVIg alone at blood withdrawal. Repertoire sequencing was used to test whether CD8+ T cell activation and differentiation in Susac syndrome was antigen driven. Overall study results and their limits: The number of individuals in the TCR sequencing and HLA analysis was recognized as being relatively small. Fewer than 20 Susac-specific public clones were identified in the total CD8+ repertoire, and roughly five Susac-specific public clones were identified in the CD8+ TEMRA repertoire. Susac syndrome CD8+ repertoires showed clonal expansion, highest in CD8+ TEMRA cells and greater in clinically active than remitting patients.

This sequence was found in a human donor with Susac syndrome. Sequenced sample: CD8+ T cells from PBMCs.

The CDR3 loop reads CASSLVRWAGGRTEAFF. Read as DNA, the sequence is TGTGCCAGCAGCTTAGTAAGGTGGGCAGGGGGCCGGACTGAAGCTTTCTTT. The chain is assembled from TRBV7-8 and TRBJ1-1, and TRBD1 matches 8 of the central bases. CDR1 and CDR2 were assigned from the germline V gene as SGHVS and FQNEAQ. From its cysteine to its phenylalanine, the CDR3 spans 17 amino acids. The DNA shown is the 51-base CDR3, in frame from base 1. Trimmed from V: 1 base; trimmed from J: 5 bases; junction bases lacking a gene match: 12.